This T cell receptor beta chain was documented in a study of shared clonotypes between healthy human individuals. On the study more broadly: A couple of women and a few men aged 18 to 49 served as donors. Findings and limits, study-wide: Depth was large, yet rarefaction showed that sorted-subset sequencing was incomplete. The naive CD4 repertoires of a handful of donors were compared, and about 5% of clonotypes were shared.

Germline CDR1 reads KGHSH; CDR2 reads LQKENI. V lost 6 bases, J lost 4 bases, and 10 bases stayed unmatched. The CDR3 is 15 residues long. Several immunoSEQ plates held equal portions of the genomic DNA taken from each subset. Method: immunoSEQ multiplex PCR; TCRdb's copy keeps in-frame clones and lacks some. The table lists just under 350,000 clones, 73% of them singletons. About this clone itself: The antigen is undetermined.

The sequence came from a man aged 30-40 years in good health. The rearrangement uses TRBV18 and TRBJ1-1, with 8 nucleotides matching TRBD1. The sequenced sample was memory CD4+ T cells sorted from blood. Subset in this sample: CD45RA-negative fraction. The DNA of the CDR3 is TGTGCCAGCTCGACCTCGACAGGGGAGGGCACTGAAGCTTTCTTT. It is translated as CASSTSTGEGTEAFF.